Sequencing of this TCR beta chain was carried out in a study of blood T cell repertoires in COVID-19. Looking at the study overall: PBMCs, B-cell-depleted T cells, or T cells were the source of the cDNA or gDNA that made up the material.

The CDR3 loop spans 15 amino acids. Per the germline V gene, CDR1 is ENHRY and CDR2 is SYGVKD. With V trimmed by 7 bases and J by 1 base, 7 bases remained unmatched. The assay was immunoSEQ multiplex PCR, and TCRdb's table has in-frame clones only and misses some. The sample includes some 170,000 clones, approximately 78% of them seen just once. This chain joins TRBV10-3 and TRBJ1-2; TRBD1 aligns across 9 bases. Material: PBMCs or T cells enriched from blood (not recorded which). This clonotype was obtained from a woman between 50 and 59 years old who had recovered from COVID-19. The CDR3 loop is CAITGGTGSNYGYTF. CDR3 nucleotides: TGTGCCATCACAGGAGGGACAGGGAGTAACTATGGCTACACCTTC.